This T cell receptor (beta chain) was sequenced in a study of CXCR3-negative and CXCR3-positive naive CD8 T cells. The study's findings and limits: Both naive subsets showed comparably high diversity, and memory CD8+ cells showed much lower diversity. Freshly isolated PBMCs were used in most assays, given partial CXCR3 loss after freezing.

Concerning this clonotype: The antigen is unknown.

From germline, CDR1 is SGHNT and CDR2 YENEEA. The length of the CDR3 is 15 residues. UMI labels and 5' RACE were used to prepare the TRB cDNA libraries. TCRdb reprocessed the 5' RACE reads and stores each CDR3 protein as one record, lacking DNA. The sample has thousands of distinct CDR3 sequences. The sample consisted of naive CXCR3- CD8+ T cells from blood. Subset indicated: CD45RO-CCR7+CD27+CD95- naive CD8+ T cells lacking CXCR3 (TNR3-). The receptor was derived from a human donor in good health. Some clones in this sample may be carry-over from other donors' samples. J is TRBJ2-7 and V is TRBV11-3; without DNA, the TCRdb call of TRBD2 cannot be checked. CDR3 sequence reads: CASSLSLAGYYEQYF. Based on the CDR3 plus reference TRBV11-3 and TRBJ2-7, the full variable domain is EAGVVQSPRYKIIEKKQPVAFWCNPISGHNTLYWYLQNLGQGPELLIRYENEEAVDDSQLPKDRFSAERLKGVDSTLKIQPAELGDSAVYLCASSLSLAGYYEQYFGPGTRLTVT.